This passage covers 9 T cell receptor beta chains from one sample sequenced in a study of blood T cell repertoires in COVID-19 (dated by TCRdb to about 2020). To prepare the library, the immunoSEQ multiplex PCR assay was applied. The source is immuneACCESS, and TCRdb retained only in-frame sequences with V and J called. Part of the clones is not carried over; for the studies checked, unresolved V genes explain less than half of this, and the remainder is unexplained. The sample contains about 97,000 clones, around 94% of them found a single time. Less than 7.5% of the sample lies in the top ten. The sample comprised peripheral blood. The receptors stem from a man aged 45-60 years with active COVID-19.

The V and J genes are TRBV4-1 and TRBJ1-2; no clear D. This CDR3 has 15 amino acids. Germline V gene data show CDR1 as MGHRA and CDR2 as YSYEKL. V was trimmed by 2 bases and J by 3 bases, leaving 13 bases between them. The CDR3 protein is CASSQQASLDYGYTF. The CDR3 bases are TGCGCCAGCAGCCAACAAGCGTCGTTGGACTATGGCTACACCTTC.

CDR3 protein: CASSDVRGLQTQYF. CDR3 bases: TGTGCCAGCAGTGACGTTAGGGGTCTACAGACCCAGTACTTC. The chain joins TRBV2 to TRBJ2-5, with D perhaps TRBD1 (5 bases). There are 14 residues in the CDR3. Between the trimmed V and J ends, which lost 3 bases and 6 bases, there was a span of 14 bases. In germline, CDR1 is SNHLY, CDR2 FYNNEI.

The J gene is TRBJ1-4, the V gene TRBV4-1; D unresolved. The CDR3 is 15 residues long. Germline CDR1 is MGHRA and CDR2 is YSYEKL. Trimming pared 0 bases from V and 4 bases from J, leaving 9 bases between. Here the CDR3 DNA reads TGCGCCAGCAGCCAAGATGGGAGAATTAATGAAAAACTGTTTTTT. This sequence encodes CASSQDGRINEKLFF.

The chain combines TRBV11-3 with TRBJ2-1, with no clear D. CDR3 length: 15 amino acids. The V and J ends lost 8 bases and 4 bases respectively, with 18 bases between them. Germline CDR1 is SGHNT and CDR2 is YENEEA. The CDR3 sequence is CASALGATIYNEQFF. In DNA, the CDR3 is TGTGCCAGCGCGTTGGGCGCAACGATTTACAATGAGCAGTTCTTC.

The chain uses TRBV5-4 and TRBJ1-6, with TRBD1 as a possible D gene (6 bases). The germline V gene has CDR1 SGHNT and CDR2 YYREEE (reference sequence). The CDR3 extends over 18 amino acids. Trimming took off 4 bases at V and 10 bases at J, with 27 bases between the two ends. Here the CDR3 reads CASSPGGGSGGVDSPLHF. Here the CDR3 DNA reads TGTGCCAGCAGCCCTGGCGGAGGATCGGGGGGCGTAGACTCACCCCTCCACTTT.

V gene TRBV6-1 combines with J gene TRBJ1-1, with D unresolved. CDR1 MNHNS and CDR2 SASEGT come from the germline V gene. Trimming cost V 6 bases and J 4 bases, with 9 bases left between them. This CDR3 has 12 amino acids. The CDR3 DNA reads as TGTGCCAGCAGCTTAACTAGCACTGAAGCTTTCTTT. Translated: CASSLTSTEAFF.

The genes are TRBV9 and TRBJ2-7; D is unclear. The V end lost 0 bases, the J end lost 2 bases, and 9 bases lay between the germline ends. The germline gives CDR1 SGDLS, CDR2 YYNGEE. The CDR3 spans 14 residues. The CDR3 DNA reads as TGTGCCAGCAGCGTAGGGCTTGCCCCCTACGAGCAGTACTTC. This translates into CASSVGLAPYEQYF.

The chain employs TRBV10-3 and TRBJ2-3; 9 nucleotides match TRBD1. This CDR3 has 16 amino acids. With 3 bases clipped from V and 2 bases from J, the junction kept 6 bases outside the gene matches. Germline V lookup: CDR1 ENHRY, CDR2 SYGVKD. CDR3 nucleotide sequence: TGTGCCATCAGTGACCCACAGGGGGCGAACACAGATACGCAGTATTTT. Its protein is CAISDPQGANTDTQYF.

This clone was detected only a few times. This chain connects TRBV5-5 to TRBJ2-7; D is ambiguous. Germline V gene lookup returns CDR1 SGHKS and CDR2 YYEKEE (reference sequence). This CDR3 spans 15 amino acids. The V end lost 0 bases, the J end lost 0 bases, and 10 bases lay between the germline ends. The CDR3 region has the DNA TGTGCCAGCAGCTTGGAGTCAGCTAGCTCCTACGAGCAGTACTTC. Its translation is CASSLESASSYEQYF. Variable domain in full (rest from reference TRBV5-5 and TRBJ2-7): DAGVTQSPTHLIKTRGQQVTLRCSPISGHKSVSWYQQVLGQGPQFIFQYYEKEERGRGNFPDRFSARQFPNYSSELNVNALLLGDSALYLCASSLESASSYEQYFGPGTRLTVT.